This record concerns one TCR beta chain sequence. The data belong to a study of shared clonotypes between healthy human individuals. TCRdb's copy holds only in-frame clones and misses some; the assay was immunoSEQ multiplex PCR. The sample includes hundreds of thousands of clones, around 97% seen only once; the top ten take roughly 0.055%. CDR1 is SEHNR and CDR2 is FQNEAQ in the germline V gene (reference sequence). The CDR3 sequence is 13 residues long. Trimming removed 1 base from V and 4 bases from J, with 7 bases in between. The receptor comes from a woman between 25 and 40 years old in good health. The rearrangement uses TRBV7-9 and TRBJ1-2, with D possibly matching TRBD1 (5 bases). The sample comprised naive CD4+ T cells sorted from blood. Subset reported: CD45RA+ positively selected. This CDR3 reads CASSLGQFYGYTF. The CDR3 DNA follows: TGTGCCAGCAGCTTAGGACAGTTCTATGGCTACACCTTC. Variable domain in full (rest from reference TRBV7-9 and TRBJ1-2): DTGVSQNPRHKITKRGQNVTFRCDPISEHNRLYWYRQTLGQGPEFLTYFQNEAQLEKSRLLSDRFSAERPKGSFSTLEIQRTEQGDSAMYLCASSLGQFYGYTFGSGTRLTVV.